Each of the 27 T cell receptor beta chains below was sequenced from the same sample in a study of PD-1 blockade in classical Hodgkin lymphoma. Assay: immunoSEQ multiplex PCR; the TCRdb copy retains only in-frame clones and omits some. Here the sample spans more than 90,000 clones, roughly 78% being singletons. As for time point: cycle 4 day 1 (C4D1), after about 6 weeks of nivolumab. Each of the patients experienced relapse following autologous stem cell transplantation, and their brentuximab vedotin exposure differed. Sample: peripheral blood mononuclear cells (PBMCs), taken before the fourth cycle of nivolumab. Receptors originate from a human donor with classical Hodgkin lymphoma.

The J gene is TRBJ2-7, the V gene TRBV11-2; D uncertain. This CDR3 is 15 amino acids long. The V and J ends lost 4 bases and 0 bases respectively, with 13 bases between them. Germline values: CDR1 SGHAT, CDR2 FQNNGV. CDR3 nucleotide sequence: TGTGCCAGCAGCTGGGTTGGGGTATTCTCCTACGAGCAGTACTTC. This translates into CASSWVGVFSYEQYF.

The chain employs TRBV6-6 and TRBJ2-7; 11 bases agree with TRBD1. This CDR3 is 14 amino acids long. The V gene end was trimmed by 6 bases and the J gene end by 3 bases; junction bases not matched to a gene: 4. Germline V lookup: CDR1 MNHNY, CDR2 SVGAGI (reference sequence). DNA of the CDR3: TGTGCCAGCAGGGCTGGGACAGGGGGCTACGAGCAGTACTTC. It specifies CASRAGTGGYEQYF.

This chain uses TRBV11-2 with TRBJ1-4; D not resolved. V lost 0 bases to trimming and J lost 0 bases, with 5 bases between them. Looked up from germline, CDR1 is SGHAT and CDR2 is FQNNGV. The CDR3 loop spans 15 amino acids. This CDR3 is CASSLEGTTNEKLFF. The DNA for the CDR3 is TGTGCCAGCAGCTTAGAAGGGACAACTAATGAAAAACTGTTTTTT.

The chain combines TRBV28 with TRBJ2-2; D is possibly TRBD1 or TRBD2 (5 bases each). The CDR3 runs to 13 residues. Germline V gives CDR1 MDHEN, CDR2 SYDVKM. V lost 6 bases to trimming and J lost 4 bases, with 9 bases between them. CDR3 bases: TGTGCCAGCAGGGGTGGGGGCACCGGGGAGCTGTTTTTT. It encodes CASRGGGTGELFF.

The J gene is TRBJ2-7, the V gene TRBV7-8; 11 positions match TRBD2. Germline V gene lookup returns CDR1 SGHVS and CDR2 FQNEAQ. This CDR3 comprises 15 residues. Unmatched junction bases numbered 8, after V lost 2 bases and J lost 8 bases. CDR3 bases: TGTGCCAGCAGCTTAAGGTTAGCGGGGGGGCCGAAGCAGTACTTC. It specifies CASSLRLAGGPKQYF.

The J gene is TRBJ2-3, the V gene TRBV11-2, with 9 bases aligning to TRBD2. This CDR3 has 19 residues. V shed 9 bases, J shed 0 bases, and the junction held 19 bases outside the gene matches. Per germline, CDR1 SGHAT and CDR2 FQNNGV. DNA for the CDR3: TGTGCCAGTCTCCCAGGGGGACTAGCTCAGAGGTATAGCACAGATACGCAGTATTTT. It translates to CASLPGGLAQRYSTDTQYF.

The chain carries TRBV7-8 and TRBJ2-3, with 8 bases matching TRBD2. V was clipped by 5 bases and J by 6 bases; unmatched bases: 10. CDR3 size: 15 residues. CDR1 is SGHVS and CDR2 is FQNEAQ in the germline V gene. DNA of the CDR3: TGTGCCAGCAGCATCCCAACGGGAGGGTTGGATACGCAGTATTTT. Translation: CASSIPTGGLDTQYF.

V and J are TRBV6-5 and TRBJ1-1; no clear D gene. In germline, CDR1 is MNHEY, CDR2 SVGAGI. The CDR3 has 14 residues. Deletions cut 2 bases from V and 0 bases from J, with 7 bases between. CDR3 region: CASSYGVMNTEAFF. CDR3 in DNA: TGTGCCAGCAGTTACGGCGTGATGAACACTGAAGCTTTCTTT.

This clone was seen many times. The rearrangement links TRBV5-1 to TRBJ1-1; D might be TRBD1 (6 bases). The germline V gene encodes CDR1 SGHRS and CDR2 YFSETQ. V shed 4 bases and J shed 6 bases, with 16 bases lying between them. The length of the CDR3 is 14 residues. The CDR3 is CASSPSGVTAEAFF. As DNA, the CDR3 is TGCGCCAGCAGCCCATCAGGGGTTACCGCTGAAGCTTTCTTT. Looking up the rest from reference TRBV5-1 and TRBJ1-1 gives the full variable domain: KAGVTQTPRYLIKTRGQQVTLSCSPISGHRSVSWYQQTPGQGLQFLFEYFSETQRNKGNFPGRFSGRQFSNSRSEMNVSTLELGDSALYLCASSPSGVTAEAFFGQGTRLTVV.

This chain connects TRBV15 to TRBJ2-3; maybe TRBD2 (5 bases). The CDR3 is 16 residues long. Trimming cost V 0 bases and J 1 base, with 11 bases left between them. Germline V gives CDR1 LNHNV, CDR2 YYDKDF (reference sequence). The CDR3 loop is CATSRDPGSGTDTQYF. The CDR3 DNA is TGTGCCACCAGCAGAGATCCGGGGAGTGGCACAGATACGCAGTATTTT. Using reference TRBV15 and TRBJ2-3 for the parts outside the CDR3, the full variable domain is DAMVIQNPRYQVTQFGKPVTLSCSQTLNHNVMYWYQQKSSQAPKLLFHYYDKDFNNEADTPDNFQSRRPNTSFCFLDIRSPGLGDTAMYLCATSRDPGSGTDTQYFGPGTRLTVL.

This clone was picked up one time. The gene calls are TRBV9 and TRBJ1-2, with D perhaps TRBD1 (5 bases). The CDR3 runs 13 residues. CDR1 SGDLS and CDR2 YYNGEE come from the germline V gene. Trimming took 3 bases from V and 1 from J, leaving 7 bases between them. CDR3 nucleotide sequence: TGTGCCAGCAGCGGGGGGATTAACTATGGCTACACCTTC. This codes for CASSGGINYGYTF.

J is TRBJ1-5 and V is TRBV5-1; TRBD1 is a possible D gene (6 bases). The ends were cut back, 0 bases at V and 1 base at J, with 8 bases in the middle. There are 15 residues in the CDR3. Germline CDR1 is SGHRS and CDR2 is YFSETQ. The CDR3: CASSLEGESNQPQHF. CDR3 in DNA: TGCGCCAGCAGCTTGGAGGGGGAGAGCAATCAGCCCCAGCATTTT.

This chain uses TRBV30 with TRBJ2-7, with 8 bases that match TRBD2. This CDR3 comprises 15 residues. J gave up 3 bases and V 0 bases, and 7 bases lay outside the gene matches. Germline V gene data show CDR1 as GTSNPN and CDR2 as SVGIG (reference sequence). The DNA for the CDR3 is TGTGCCTGGAGTGTGGGTAGCGGGAACTACTACGAGCAGTACTTC. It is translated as CAWSVGSGNYYEQYF.

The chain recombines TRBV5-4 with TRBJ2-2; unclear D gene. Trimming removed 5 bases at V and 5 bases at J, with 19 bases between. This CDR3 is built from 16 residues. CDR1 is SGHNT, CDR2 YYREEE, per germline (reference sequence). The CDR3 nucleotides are TGTGCCAGCAGTCCGGACGGGCGGTCCGGGACCGGGGAGCTGTTTTTT. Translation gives CASSPDGRSGTGELFF.

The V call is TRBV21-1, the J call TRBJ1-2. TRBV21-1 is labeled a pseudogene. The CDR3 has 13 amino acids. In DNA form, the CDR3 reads TGTGCCATCGAAGGATCTACTGGCTATGGCTACACCTTC. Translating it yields CAIEGSTGYGYTF.

For the CDR3, the DNA is TGTGCCAGCACTGCCCCGCTCCGTTATGGCTACACCTTC. This gives the protein CASTAPLRYGYTF. The chain has TRBV2 and TRBJ1-2; D is unclear. The CDR3 totals 13 residues. Trimming took 7 bases from V and 5 from J, leaving 14 bases between them. Germline assignment: CDR1 SNHLY and CDR2 FYNNEI.

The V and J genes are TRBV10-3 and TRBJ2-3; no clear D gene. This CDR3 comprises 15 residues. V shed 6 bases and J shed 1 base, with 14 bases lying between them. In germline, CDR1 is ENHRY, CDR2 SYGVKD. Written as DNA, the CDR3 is TGTGCCATCAGACCTGACACGGGTCGCACAGATACGCAGTATTTT. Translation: CAIRPDTGRTDTQYF.

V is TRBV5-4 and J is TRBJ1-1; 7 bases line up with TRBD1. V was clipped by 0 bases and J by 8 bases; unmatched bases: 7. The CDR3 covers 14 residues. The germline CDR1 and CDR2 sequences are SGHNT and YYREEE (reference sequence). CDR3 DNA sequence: TGTGCCAGCAGCTTGGTGGAGGGGGCGCGGGAAGCTTTCTTT. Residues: CASSLVEGAREAFF.

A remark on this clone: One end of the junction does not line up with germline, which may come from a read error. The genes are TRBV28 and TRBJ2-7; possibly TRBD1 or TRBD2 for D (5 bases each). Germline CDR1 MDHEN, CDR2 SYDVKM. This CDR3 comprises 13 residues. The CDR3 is CVSNRLGAYEQYF. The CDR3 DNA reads TGTGTCAGCAATCGTTTGGGGGCCTACGAGCAGTACTTC.

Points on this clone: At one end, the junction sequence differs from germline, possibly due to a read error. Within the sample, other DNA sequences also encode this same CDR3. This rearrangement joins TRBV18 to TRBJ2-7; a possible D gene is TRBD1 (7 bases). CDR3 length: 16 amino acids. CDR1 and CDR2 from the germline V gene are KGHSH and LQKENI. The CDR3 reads CASSPRGQPRGDEQYF. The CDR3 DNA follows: TGTGCCAGCTCACCACGGGGACAGCCCCGCGGGGACGAACAGTACTTC.

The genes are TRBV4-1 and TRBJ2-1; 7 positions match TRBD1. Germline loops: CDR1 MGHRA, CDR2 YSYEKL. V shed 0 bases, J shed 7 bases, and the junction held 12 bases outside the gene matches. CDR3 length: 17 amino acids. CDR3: CASSQERSRGWWNEQFF. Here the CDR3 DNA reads TGCGCCAGCAGCCAAGAGAGAAGCAGGGGGTGGTGGAATGAGCAGTTCTTC.

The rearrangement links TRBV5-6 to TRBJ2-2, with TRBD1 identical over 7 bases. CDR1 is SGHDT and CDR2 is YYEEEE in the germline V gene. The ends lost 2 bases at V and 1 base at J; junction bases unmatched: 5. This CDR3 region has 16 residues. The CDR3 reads CASSLRTGLNTGELFF. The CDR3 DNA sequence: TGTGCCAGCAGCTTACGGACAGGCTTGAACACCGGGGAGCTGTTTTTT.

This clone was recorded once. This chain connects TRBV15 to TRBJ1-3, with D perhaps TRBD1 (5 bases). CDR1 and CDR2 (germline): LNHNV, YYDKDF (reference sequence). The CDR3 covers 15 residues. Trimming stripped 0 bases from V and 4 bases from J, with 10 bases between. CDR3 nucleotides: TGTGCCACCAGCAGAGATCCGGGGGTAGGAAACACCATATATTTT. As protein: CATSRDPGVGNTIYF.

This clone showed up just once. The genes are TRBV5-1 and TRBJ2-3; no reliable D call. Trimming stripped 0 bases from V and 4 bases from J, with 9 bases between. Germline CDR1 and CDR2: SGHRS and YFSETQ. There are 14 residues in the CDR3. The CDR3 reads CASSLGRVSDTQYF. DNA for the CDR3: TGCGCCAGCAGCTTGGGCCGGGTGTCAGATACGCAGTATTTT.

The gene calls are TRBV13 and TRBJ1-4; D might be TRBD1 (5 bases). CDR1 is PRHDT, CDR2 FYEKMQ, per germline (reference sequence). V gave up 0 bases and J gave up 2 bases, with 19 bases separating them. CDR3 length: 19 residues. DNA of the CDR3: TGTGCCAGCAGCTTAGGTGTATGGGGCAGGACCTTCACTAATGAAAAACTGTTTTTT. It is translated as CASSLGVWGRTFTNEKLFF.

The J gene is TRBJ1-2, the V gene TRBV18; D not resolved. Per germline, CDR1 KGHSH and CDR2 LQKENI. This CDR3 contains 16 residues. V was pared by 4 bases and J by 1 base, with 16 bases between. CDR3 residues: CASSQASITFNYGYTF. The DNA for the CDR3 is TGTGCCAGCTCACAAGCCTCGATAACTTTTAACTATGGCTACACCTTC.

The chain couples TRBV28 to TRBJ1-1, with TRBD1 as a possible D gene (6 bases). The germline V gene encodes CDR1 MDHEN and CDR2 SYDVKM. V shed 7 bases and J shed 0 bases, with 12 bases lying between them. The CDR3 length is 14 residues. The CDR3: CASTRGRMNTEAFF. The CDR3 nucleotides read TGTGCCAGCACCAGGGGACGTATGAACACTGAAGCTTTCTTT.